This T cell receptor beta chain came from a study of memory CD4+ T cells and cytomegalovirus serostatus. Whole-study findings and limits: The CMV-associated TCR signature appears largely within the CD4+ memory repertoire.

On this clone: Its antigen is still unknown.

Single viable CD3+CD4+CD8-CD45RO+ cells were sorted as the memory CD4+ T cells. TCRdb keeps only in-frame clones here, not all; method: immunoSEQ multiplex PCR. The sample lists approximately 74,000 clones, 75% to 80% occurring once. The length of the CDR3 is 15 residues. Germline V CDR1 and CDR2: SGHNT, YYREEE (reference sequence). The germline V and J ends were trimmed by 4 bases and 5 bases, with 15 bases remaining between them. The chain carries TRBV5-4 and TRBJ2-2, with D possibly TRBD2 on 6 matching bases. Sequencing input: memory CD4+ T cells from blood. This clonotype was obtained from an adult in good health and CMV-seropositive. CDR3 amino acids: CASSGRLGRTGELFF. DNA of the CDR3: TGTGCCAGCAGCGGTCGACTAGGAAGGACCGGGGAGCTGTTTTTT.